These 25 T cell receptor beta chains were all obtained from the same sample, sequenced in a study of blood T cell repertoires in COVID-19. Profiling relied on immunoSEQ multiplex PCR, and the TCRdb table lists in-frame clones only, not all of them. The data hold nearly 400,000 clones, with under 90% observed a single time. The sequenced material came from PBMCs or T cells enriched from blood (not recorded which). These TCRs come from a woman in her twenties or thirties who had recovered from COVID-19.

The gene calls are TRBV19 and TRBJ2-1, with D maybe TRBD2 (5 bases). CDR1 LNHDA and CDR2 SQIVND come from the germline V gene (reference sequence). The CDR3 consists of 12 residues. V lost 1 base and J lost 9, with 7 bases in between. The CDR3 is CASSIGGVEQFF. CDR3 nucleotides: TGTGCCAGTAGTATAGGGGGAGTTGAGCAGTTCTTC.

This clone was detected once. V gene TRBV11-3 combines with J gene TRBJ2-1; D possibly corresponds to TRBD2 (5 bases). The germline gives CDR1 SGHNT, CDR2 YENEEA. This CDR3 is built from 14 residues. Trimming left V 5 bases short and J 5 bases short, with 13 bases between. DNA of the CDR3: TGTGCCAGCAGCCCCTGGGCGGGTGACAATGAGCAGTTCTTC. It is translated as CASSPWAGDNEQFF.

J is TRBJ2-3 and V is TRBV28, with 9 bases identical to TRBD2. Germline V CDR1 and CDR2: MDHEN, SYDVKM. The CDR3 is 16 residues long. The V gene end was trimmed by 11 bases and the J gene end by 3 bases; junction bases not matched to a gene: 15. The CDR3 nucleotides are TGTGCCTCGAAGGGGGCTAGCGGGAAGTCAACAGATACGCAGTATTTT. This translates into CASKGASGKSTDTQYF.

The chain has TRBV9 and TRBJ1-1, with D uncertain. V was trimmed by 4 bases and J by 1 base, leaving 8 bases between them. CDR1 is SGDLS, CDR2 YYNGEE, per germline. This CDR3 spans 13 amino acids. In DNA, the CDR3 is TGTGCCAGCAGCCCATCGGGGAACACTGAAGCTTTCTTT. Residues: CASSPSGNTEAFF.

The chain is built from TRBV27 and TRBJ1-3; no firm D call. CDR1 is MNHEY, CDR2 SMNVEV, per germline (reference sequence). Trimming cost V 5 bases and J 2 bases, with 13 bases left between them. CDR3 length equals 15 residues. For the CDR3, the DNA is TGTGCCAGCAGTCAACATCCAGAAACTGGAAACACCATATATTTT. Residues: CASSQHPETGNTIYF.

The rearrangement uses TRBV11-1 and TRBJ2-1; TRBD2 matches 12 bases. Germline CDR1 reads SGHAT; CDR2 reads FQDESV (reference sequence). The J segment lost 3 bases and the V segment lost 4 bases, leaving 4 bases of the junction unmatched. The CDR3 totals 16 residues. The CDR3 coding sequence is TGTGCCAGCAGCTCCGGGACTAGCGGGCTCTACAATGAGCAGTTCTTC. This codes for CASSSGTSGLYNEQFF.

The table lists this clone with a few counts. The chain couples TRBV7-9 to TRBJ1-1, with D maybe TRBD1 (5 bases). V was trimmed by 5 bases and J by 4 bases, leaving 23 bases between them. In germline, CDR1 is SEHNR, CDR2 FQNEAQ (reference sequence). This CDR3 region has 17 residues. The CDR3 loop reads CASSITPRGTLGTEAFF. For the CDR3, the DNA is TGTGCCAGCAGCATAACCCCTAGAGGGACTTTGGGCACTGAAGCTTTCTTT.

The rearrangement links TRBV10-2 to TRBJ2-7; D is perhaps TRBD1 (5 bases). The germline V and J ends were trimmed by 9 bases and 0 bases, with 12 bases remaining between them. Germline V gene sequence: CDR1 WSHSY, CDR2 SAAADI. CDR3 length: 13 residues. For the CDR3, the DNA is TGCGCCAGTCGCACAGGAAACTCCTACGAGCAGTACTTC. This codes for CASRTGNSYEQYF.

The chain recombines TRBV5-1 with TRBJ2-6, with D perhaps matching TRBD1 (5 bases). Trimming cost V 4 bases and J 0 bases, with 8 bases left between them. The CDR3 is 15 amino acids. From germline, CDR1 is SGHRS and CDR2 YFSETQ. The CDR3 DNA sequence: TGCGCCAGCAGCCCGACAGTCTCTGGGGCCAACGTCCTGACTTTC. This sequence encodes CASSPTVSGANVLTF.

This CDR3 reads CASSFHSGRAQPQHF. The CDR3 nucleotides are TGTGCCAGCAGTTTTCACTCAGGGAGGGCTCAGCCCCAGCATTTT. This rearrangement joins TRBV6-2 or TRBV6-3 to TRBJ1-5, with D possibly matching TRBD1 (5 bases). This CDR3 is 15 amino acids long. Germline CDR1 reads MNHEY; CDR2 reads SVGEGT. Trimming left V 4 bases short and J 6 bases short, with 16 bases between.

The chain combines TRBV28 with TRBJ2-7; 7 bases are shared with TRBD2. CDR1 MDHEN and CDR2 SYDVKM come from the germline V gene. V lost 3 bases, J lost 1 base, and 6 bases stayed unmatched. The CDR3 spans 15 residues. The CDR3 DNA follows: TGTGCCAGCAGTTTGGCGACTAGCCTGTCCTACGAGCAGTACTTC. Translating gives CASSLATSLSYEQYF. The variable domain in full, with the rest retrieved from reference TRBV28 and TRBJ2-7, is DVKVTQSSRYLVKRTGEKVFLECVQDMDHENMFWYRQDPGLGLRLIYFSYDVKMKEKGDIPEGYSVSREKKERFSLILESASTNQTSMYLCASSLATSLSYEQYFGPGTRLTVT.

This chain uses TRBV28 with TRBJ2-7, with TRBD1 matching over 10 bases. This CDR3 is built from 18 residues. The trim removed 3 bases at V and 0 bases at J, leaving 11 bases unmatched. The V gene's germline CDR1 is MDHEN and CDR2 SYDVKM. The CDR3 loop is CASSLQSGRDRGSYEQYF. The CDR3 DNA is TGTGCCAGCAGTTTGCAATCCGGACGGGACAGGGGCTCCTACGAGCAGTACTTC.

DNA for the CDR3: TGTGCCAGCAGCTCCAACCGGGACAGCTACGAGCAGTACTTC. Protein: CASSSNRDSYEQYF. This chain uses TRBV7-2 with TRBJ2-7; 7 nucleotides align to TRBD1. This CDR3 contains 14 residues. Germline V gene data show CDR1 as SGHTA and CDR2 as FQGNSA. Trimming took 4 bases from V and 3 from J; bases not matched to a gene: 6.

The chain links TRBV28 to TRBJ2-6; 7 positions match TRBD1. Per germline, CDR1 MDHEN and CDR2 SYDVKM. The CDR3 runs 14 residues. The ends lost 10 bases at V and 0 bases at J; junction bases unmatched: 3. CDR3 in amino acids: CATTGDSGANVLTF. The CDR3 DNA sequence: TGTGCCACTACAGGGGACTCTGGGGCCAACGTCCTGACTTTC.

This chain links TRBV6-5 with TRBJ2-3; 11 bases align to TRBD2. Germline V gene lookup returns CDR1 MNHEY and CDR2 SVGAGI. Trimming at V came to 5 bases and at J to 10 bases, leaving 11 bases not matched to a gene. CDR3 length: 15 amino acids. CDR3 region: CASSKWTSGPRAQYF. Written as DNA, the CDR3 is TGTGCCAGCAGTAAATGGACTAGCGGGCCCCGTGCGCAGTATTTT.

The chain recombines TRBV18 with TRBJ2-7; TRBD1 might be the D (6 bases). The CDR3 length is 15 residues. Trimming left V 5 bases short and J 3 bases short, with 17 bases between. Looked up from germline, CDR1 is KGHSH and CDR2 is LQKENI. The CDR3 loop is CASSTLKTGIYEQYF. The CDR3 DNA follows: TGTGCCAGCTCAACTCTAAAGACAGGAATCTACGAGCAGTACTTC.

This clone came up once. This chain uses TRBV3-1 (or the pseudogene TRBV3-2) with TRBJ2-1; 10 bases match TRBD2. The CDR3 has 21 residues. Germline-derived CDR1 and CDR2 are LGHDT and YNNKEL (reference sequence). J lost 0 bases, V lost 0 bases, and 14 bases had no gene match. CDR3 in DNA: TGTGCCAGCAGCCAAGATCCCTTCCTAGCGGGAGCTACTCTCTCCTACAATGAGCAGTTCTTC. Its protein is CASSQDPFLAGATLSYNEQFF.

The rearrangement links TRBV9 to TRBJ1-2; the D is unclear. The length of the CDR3 is 15 residues. Trimming pared 0 bases from V and 1 base from J, leaving 10 bases between. Germline V CDR1 and CDR2: SGDLS, YYNGEE. In DNA form, the CDR3 reads TGTGCCAGCAGCGTAGCTGGGCGTCTTAACTATGGCTACACCTTC. It is translated as CASSVAGRLNYGYTF.

The rearrangement links TRBV18 to TRBJ2-7, with 8 nucleotides matching TRBD1. This CDR3 region has 13 residues. V dropped 2 bases and J dropped 4; count of bases not matched to a gene: 1. The germline CDR1 and CDR2 sequences are KGHSH and LQKENI. Written as DNA, the CDR3 is TGTGCCAGCTCACCAAGACAGGGGTACGAGCAGTACTTC. Residues: CASSPRQGYEQYF.

The chain has TRBV5-4 and TRBJ1-1; D perhaps matches TRBD1 (6 bases). V dropped 3 bases and J dropped 0 bases, with 12 bases sitting between them. Germline V gives CDR1 SGHNT, CDR2 YYREEE (reference sequence). CDR3 length: 15 amino acids. The CDR3 region has the DNA TGTGCCAGCAGCTGGGACACCAGGATGAACACTGAAGCTTTCTTT. Translated, it gives CASSWDTRMNTEAFF.

The J gene is TRBJ2-2, the V gene TRBV11-3; 8 bases match TRBD1. With 5 bases clipped from V and 0 bases from J, the junction kept 5 bases outside the gene matches. The CDR3 totals 16 residues. Per germline, CDR1 SGHNT and CDR2 YENEEA. The CDR3 loop is CASSPPGQANTGELFF. DNA for the CDR3: TGTGCCAGCAGCCCTCCGGGACAGGCGAACACCGGGGAGCTGTTTTTT.

J is TRBJ2-1 and V is TRBV6-4; 9 nucleotides agree with TRBD2. The V gene end was trimmed by 4 bases and the J gene end by 6 bases; junction bases not matched to a gene: 7. CDR1 MRHNA and CDR2 SNTAGT come from the germline V gene. The CDR3 has 15 residues. The DNA of the CDR3 is TGTGCCAGCAGTGTCAGTAGCGGGAGCTCCAATGAGCAGTTCTTC. Translating it yields CASSVSSGSSNEQFF.

The chain couples TRBV7-8 to TRBJ1-5; 7 bases match TRBD1. J gave up 5 bases and V 4 bases, and 5 bases lay outside the gene matches. CDR3 length equals 14 residues. Germline assignment: CDR1 SGHVS and CDR2 FQNEAQ. The CDR3 here is CASSSTGWDQPQHF. The DNA of the CDR3 is TGTGCCAGCAGCTCGACAGGGTGGGATCAGCCCCAGCATTTT.

The V gene is TRBV5-1, the J gene TRBJ2-7; D ambiguous. Germline values: CDR1 SGHRS, CDR2 YFSETQ. This CDR3 spans 11 amino acids. V lost 4 bases and J lost 5, with 7 bases in between. CDR3 sequence (DNA): TGCGCCAGCAGCCTACGGGACGAGCAGTACTTC. Translating it yields CASSLRDEQYF.

The genes are TRBV10-3 and TRBJ2-5, with a possible D match to TRBD2 (5 bases). Per germline, CDR1 ENHRY and CDR2 SYGVKD. V dropped 6 bases and J dropped 0 bases, with 8 bases sitting between them. The CDR3 sequence is 13 residues long. The chain's CDR3 is CAISLAYQETQYF. CDR3 DNA: TGTGCCATCAGCCTAGCTTACCAAGAGACCCAGTACTTC.